The following is a T cell receptor (beta chain) sequence with its context. Its matching antigen is unknown. These data belong to a study of T cell responses to AZD1222 COVID-19 vaccine. Study-wide points: Once two AZD1222 doses were given, Spike-specific TCR breadth and depth went up. Repertoire sampling occurred only after the peak T cell response.

Data came from immunoSEQ multiplex PCR; TCRdb stores just in-frame clones and leaves some out. This sample has about 96,000 clones, with around 87% found just once. This CDR3 has 16 residues. V lost 0 bases and J 5 bases, leaving 12 bases between the germline ends. Germline V gene data show CDR1 as SGHRS and CDR2 as YFSETQ. This TCR derives from an adult in good health. The input for sequencing was peripheral blood, taken on day 0 of AZD1222 vaccination. The chain joins TRBV5-1 to TRBJ1-6; possibly TRBD1 for D (5 bases). The CDR3 protein is CASSLAGQINNSPLHF. The CDR3 region has the DNA TGCGCCAGCAGCTTGGCCGGACAAATAAATAATTCACCCCTCCACTTT. The variable domain in full, completed from reference TRBV5-1 and TRBJ1-6, reads KAGVTQTPRYLIKTRGQQVTLSCSPISGHRSVSWYQQTPGQGLQFLFEYFSETQRNKGNFPGRFSGRQFSNSRSEMNVSTLELGDSALYLCASSLAGQINNSPLHFGNGTRLTVT.